One sample yielded the 10 T cell receptor beta chains listed below, sequenced in a study of PD-L1 blockade in urothelial cancer. Some clones are missing from TCRdb's copy, which holds only in-frame ones; the method was immunoSEQ multiplex PCR. The repertoire holds around 46,000 clones, with 88% as singletons. Sample time point: peripheral blood 6 weeks after treatment start. Here the sequenced sample was PBMCs, taken around atezolizumab (anti-PD-L1) treatment. The origin of the receptors is a man between 60 and 70 years old with urothelial cancer.

This chain joins TRBV11-2 and TRBJ2-5; 9 bases are shared with TRBD2. V gave up 5 bases and J gave up 5 bases; unmatched junction bases: 6. Germline-derived CDR1 and CDR2 are SGHAT and FQNNGV. This CDR3 region has 14 residues. The CDR3 region is CASSPGLASETQYF. CDR3 coding DNA: TGTGCCAGCAGCCCGGGACTAGCCTCGGAGACCCAGTACTTC.

The chain has TRBV5-5 and TRBJ2-6; D is undetermined. The CDR3 has 13 residues. The germline V gene has CDR1 SGHKS and CDR2 YYEKEE (reference sequence). The germline V and J ends were trimmed by 0 bases and 9 bases, with 7 bases remaining between them. The CDR3 reads CASSLGAGNVLTF. In DNA form, the CDR3 reads TGTGCCAGCAGCTTGGGGGCAGGCAACGTCCTGACTTTC.

The chain has TRBV19 and TRBJ2-3; D is unresolved. V was clipped by 1 base and J by 0 bases, with 5 bases between them. CDR1 is LNHDA, CDR2 SQIVND, per germline (reference sequence). The CDR3 spans 14 residues. CDR3 loop: CASSIGRSTDTQYF. The DNA of the CDR3 is TGTGCCAGTAGTATAGGCAGGAGCACAGATACGCAGTATTTT. Filled out from reference TRBV19 and TRBJ2-3, the complete variable domain reads DGGITQSPKYLFRKEGQNVTLSCEQNLNHDAMYWYRQDPGQGLRLIYYSQIVNDFQKGDIAEGYSVSREKKESFPLTVTSAQKNPTAFYLCASSIGRSTDTQYFGPGTRLTVL.

This chain uses TRBV5-8 with TRBJ2-1, with 10 bases matching TRBD2. J was trimmed by 9 bases and V by 0 bases; bases with no gene match: 9. Germline V CDR1 and CDR2: SGHTS, YDEGEE. The CDR3 spans 16 residues. In DNA, the CDR3 is TGTGCCAGCAGCTTGGTTCTTGCACTAGCGGGGCGTGAGCAGTTCTTC. This encodes CASSLVLALAGREQFF. Looking up the rest from reference TRBV5-8 and TRBJ2-1 gives the full variable domain: EAGVTQSPTHLIKTRGQQATLRCSPISGHTSVYWYQQALGLGLQFLLWYDEGEERNRGNFPPRFSGRQFPNYSSELNVNALELEDSALYLCASSLVLALAGREQFFGPGTRLTVL.

CDR3 bases: TGTGCCAGCAGCTTGGGGGGCAGGGGCTCCTCTAACTATGGCTACACCTTC. Residues: CASSLGGRGSSNYGYTF. This chain joins TRBV5-4 and TRBJ1-2; D might be TRBD1 (6 bases). This CDR3 has 17 amino acids. The V and J ends lost 0 bases and 0 bases respectively, with 15 bases between them. Germline V gives CDR1 SGHNT, CDR2 YYREEE (reference sequence).

This chain joins TRBV9 and TRBJ2-4, with unresolved D. V was shortened by 0 bases and J by 7 bases, with 11 bases between the two germline ends. This CDR3 comprises 14 residues. Germline assignment: CDR1 SGDLS and CDR2 YYNGEE. CDR3 region: CASSVAATGNIQYF. CDR3 DNA: TGTGCCAGCAGCGTAGCCGCGACTGGGAACATTCAGTACTTC.

CDR3 coding DNA: TGTGCCTGGAGCCGGGGGGCAGGGGCCCAGTACTTC. Translating it yields CAWSRGAGAQYF. The rearrangement joins TRBV30 to TRBJ2-5; D perhaps matches TRBD2 (7 bases). The length of the CDR3 is 12 residues. Germline lookup yields CDR1 GTSNPN and CDR2 SVGIG (reference sequence). V lost 3 bases, J lost 9 bases, and 14 bases lay in between.

The rearrangement joins TRBV28 to TRBJ2-1, with D perhaps matching TRBD1 (6 bases). The length of the CDR3 is 16 residues. V lost 6 bases to trimming and J lost 0 bases, with 15 bases between them. Germline CDR1 is MDHEN and CDR2 is SYDVKM. CDR3 in amino acids: CASSQGGTGSYNEQFF. The CDR3 coding sequence is TGTGCCAGCAGCCAAGGGGGTACGGGCTCCTACAATGAGCAGTTCTTC.

The CDR3 DNA reads as TGTGCCAGCAGTGACCCGGGGGCGGGGGCATGTCTCACTGAAGCTTTCTTT. Its protein is CASSDPGAGACLTEAFF. This rearrangement joins TRBV6-4 to TRBJ1-1; possibly TRBD1 for D (6 bases). The germline gives CDR1 MRHNA, CDR2 SNTAGT. With 2 bases removed from V and 4 bases from J, the gap between germline ends came to 20 bases. CDR3 length: 17 amino acids.

The chain is built from TRBV29-1 and TRBJ2-5; D perhaps matches TRBD2 (5 bases). V lost 7 bases and J lost 2, with 8 bases in between. Germline V gives CDR1 SQVTM, CDR2 ANQGSEA. The CDR3 has 11 amino acids. The CDR3 sequence: CSGGRQETQYF. DNA for the CDR3: TGCAGCGGAGGGCGACAAGAGACCCAGTACTTC.